This passage covers 19 T cell receptor beta chains from one sample sequenced in a study of T cells expressing NK-cell markers. Reprocessing the 5' RACE reads, TCRdb reports a single entry for every CDR3 protein and omits DNA. In total, the table holds 400,000 or so distinct CDR3 sequences. The sample taken for sequencing was blood T cells: a sorted CD56 or NKG2C T cell subset, CD4+ or CD8+ T cells, or bulk PBMC T cells (not recorded which). These TCRs come from a woman between 45 and 65 years old in good health.

V gene TRBV19 combines with J gene TRBJ2-1. This CDR3 has 14 residues. From germline, CDR1 is LNHDA and CDR2 SQIVND (reference sequence). CDR3 loop: CASSWKGSYNEQFF.

The V gene is TRBV7-6, the J gene TRBJ2-1; the D gene TCRdb calls, TRBD2, cannot be checked with no DNA. There are 15 residues in the CDR3. Germline CDR1 SGHVS, CDR2 FNYEAQ. CDR3 sequence reads: CASSPLAGAGNEQFF.

The V call is TRBV30, the J call TRBJ1-2; the D gene TCRdb calls, TRBD1, cannot be checked with no DNA. The CDR3 sequence is 12 residues long. Germline CDR1 and CDR2: GTSNPN and SVGIG (reference sequence). The CDR3 here is CACTPDRGGYTF.

The genes are TRBV3-1 and TRBJ2-1; no DNA is available, so the TRBD1 call from TCRdb remains unchecked. Per the germline V gene, CDR1 is LGHDT and CDR2 is YNNKEL (reference sequence). The CDR3 contains 16 residues. The CDR3 region is CASSQAGLGVGNEQFF.

This sequence joins TRBV5-1 and TRBJ1-1; TCRdb picks TRBD1, but there is no DNA to check that call. Per germline, CDR1 SGHRS and CDR2 YFSETQ. The CDR3 runs to 13 residues. The CDR3 here is CASSLHRLAEAFF.

The chain is built from TRBV29-1 and TRBJ1-5; TCRdb indicates TRBD1, and absent DNA this call remains unverified. The CDR3 sequence is 13 residues long. Germline CDR1 is SQVTM and CDR2 is ANQGSEA. CDR3 protein: CSVFLGPNQPQHF.

The chain is built from TRBV12-3 or TRBV12-4 and TRBJ2-2; TCRdb's D call of TRBD1 is untestable without DNA. The CDR3 covers 13 residues. This CDR3 is CASRPGGTGELFF.

The chain combines TRBV18 with TRBJ1-5. Germline lookup yields CDR1 KGHSH and CDR2 LQKENI. CDR3 length equals 15 residues. The CDR3 loop is CASSPPGSSNQPQHF.

This chain uses TRBV6-5 with TRBJ2-1; without DNA, the TCRdb call of TRBD1 cannot be checked. The CDR3 length is 13 residues. Germline CDR1 MNHEY, CDR2 SVGAGI. CDR3 region: CASAPASYNEQFF.

The V gene is TRBV11-2, the J gene TRBJ2-3; TCRdb outputs TRBD2, but without DNA this stays unchecked. CDR1 and CDR2 (germline): SGHAT, FQNNGV. The CDR3 is made up of 15 amino acids. CDR3 in amino acids: CASTEAGVGTDTQYF.

This rearrangement joins TRBV7-8 to TRBJ2-2; TCRdb calls TRBD1, which cannot be checked without DNA. The CDR3 contains 15 residues. CDR1 and CDR2 from the germline V gene are SGHVS and FQNEAQ. CDR3 loop: CASSETGTDTGELFF.

This CDR3 reads CASSETVTGELFF. V usage is TRBV6-6 and J usage is TRBJ2-2. From germline, CDR1 is MNHNY and CDR2 SVGAGI (reference sequence). The CDR3 extends over 13 amino acids.

V is TRBV24-1 and J is TRBJ2-1; the D call from TCRdb, TRBD2, cannot be confirmed without DNA. This CDR3 has 16 residues. Germline V lookup: CDR1 KGHDR, CDR2 SFDVKD. CDR3 amino acids: CATSGGLAGAYNEQFF.

The rearrangement uses TRBV3-1 and TRBJ2-1. Germline CDR1 and CDR2: LGHDT and YNNKEL (reference sequence). The CDR3 spans 17 residues. The CDR3 is CASSQVVGAYSYNEQFF.

This chain connects TRBV14 to TRBJ2-7; TCRdb proposes TRBD2, but this gene call is untestable without DNA. The CDR3 runs 12 residues. Germline V gives CDR1 SGHDN, CDR2 FVKESK. CDR3 loop: CASSQEGLEQYF.

The chain employs TRBV20-1 and TRBJ2-1; checking the TCRdb D call of TRBD2 is not possible without DNA. The CDR3 sequence is 15 residues long. Germline assignment: CDR1 DFQATT and CDR2 SNEGSKA (reference sequence). CDR3 sequence reads: CSAPGLAGDRNEQFF.

The rearrangement joins TRBV20-1 to TRBJ2-5. Germline CDR1 is DFQATT and CDR2 is SNEGSKA (reference sequence). This CDR3 comprises 14 residues. The CDR3 protein is CSASTTSTRETQYF.

The chain is built from TRBV11-2 and TRBJ2-6. Germline CDR1 is SGHAT and CDR2 is FQNNGV. The CDR3 is 13 residues long. CDR3 protein: CASSLGGFNVLTF.

The rearrangement joins TRBV18 to TRBJ1-5. The CDR3 totals 14 residues. Germline CDR1 KGHSH, CDR2 LQKENI. The chain's CDR3 is CASSPSQIGQPQHF.